This T cell receptor (beta chain) emerged from a study of T cell clonality in common variable immunodeficiency. Study-wide findings and caveats: Reportedly, TCR beta sequences from common variable immunodeficiency showed fewer deletions and N-nucleotide insertions. Compared with controls, CVID subjects had fewer shared TCRbeta clones. CVID subjects had higher TCRbeta clonality than healthy controls, most marked in about a third.

This clone came up many times. The antigen remains unidentified. The read falls 3 residues short of the CDR3 end, and the missing part is taken from the germline J gene. The CDR3 runs to 15 residues. Germline V gene data show CDR1 as GTSNPN and CDR2 as SVGIG (reference sequence). V was clipped by 7 bases and J by 7 bases, with 25 bases between them. Profiled with immunoSEQ multiplex PCR; TCRdb holds only in-frame clones, not every one. The repertoire consists of fewer than 50,000 clones, none detected only once. The receptor's source is a person between 18 and 70 years old in good health. Sequenced sample: peripheral blood mononuclear cells. This chain links TRBV30 with TRBJ2-5, with a weak D call TRBD2 (7 bases). The sequenced part of the CDR3 DNA is TGTGCCTCCGCCCTCGGGGGGCGGACAGAATCGACC. Its protein is CASALGGRTEST. The whole CDR3 sequence reads CASALGGRTESTQYF.